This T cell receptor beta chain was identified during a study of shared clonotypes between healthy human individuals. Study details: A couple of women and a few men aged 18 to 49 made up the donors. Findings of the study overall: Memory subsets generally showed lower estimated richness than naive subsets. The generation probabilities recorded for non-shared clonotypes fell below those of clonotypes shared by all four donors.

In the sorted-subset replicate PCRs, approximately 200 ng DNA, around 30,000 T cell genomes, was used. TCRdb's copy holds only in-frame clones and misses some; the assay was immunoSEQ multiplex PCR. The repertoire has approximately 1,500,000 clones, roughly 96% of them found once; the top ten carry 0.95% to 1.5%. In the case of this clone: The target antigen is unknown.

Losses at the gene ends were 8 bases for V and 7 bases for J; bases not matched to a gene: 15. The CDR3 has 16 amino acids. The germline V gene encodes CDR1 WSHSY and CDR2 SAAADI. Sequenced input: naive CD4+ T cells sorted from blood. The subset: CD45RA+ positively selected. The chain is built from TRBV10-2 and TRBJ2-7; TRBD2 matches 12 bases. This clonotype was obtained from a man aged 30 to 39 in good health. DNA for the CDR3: TGCGCCAGCGAAAATAGAGGTGCGGGACTAGCGGGTGAGCAGTACTTC. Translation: CASENRGAGLAGEQYF.